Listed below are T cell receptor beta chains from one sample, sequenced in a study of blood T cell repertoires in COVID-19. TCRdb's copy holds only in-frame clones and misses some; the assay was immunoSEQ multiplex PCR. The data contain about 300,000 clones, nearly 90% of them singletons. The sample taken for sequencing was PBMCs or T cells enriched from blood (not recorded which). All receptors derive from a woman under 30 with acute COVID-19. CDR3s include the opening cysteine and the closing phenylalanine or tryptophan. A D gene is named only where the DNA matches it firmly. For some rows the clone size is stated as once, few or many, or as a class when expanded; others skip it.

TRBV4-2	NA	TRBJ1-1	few	TGTGCCAGCAGCTCCGAACAGGGAGAAACTGAAGCTTTCTTT	CASSSEQGETEAFF
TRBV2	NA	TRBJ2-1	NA	TGTGCCAGCAGAGAGCGGGCGGACTACAATGAGCAGTTCTTC	CASRERADYNEQFF
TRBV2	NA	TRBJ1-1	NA	TGTGCCAGCAGTGAAATAGGGGTCCCTGAAGCTTTCTTT	CASSEIGVPEAFF
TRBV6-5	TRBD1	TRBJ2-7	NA	TGTGCCAGCACCCTTGGACAGGGGAGGGAGCAGTACTTC	CASTLGQGREQYF
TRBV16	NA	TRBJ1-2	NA	TGTGCCAGCAGCCAATCGATCGGACAGATCGGAAACTATGGCTACACCTTC	CASSQSIGQIGNYGYTF
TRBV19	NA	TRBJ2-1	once	TGTGCCAGTAGTATAACCAGGCTAGCTCCAGGTGAGCAGTTCTTC	CASSITRLAPGEQFF
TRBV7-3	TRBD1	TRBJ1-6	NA	TGTGCCAGCAGAAGGACAGGGCTTAATTCACCCCTCCACTTT	CASRRTGLNSPLHF
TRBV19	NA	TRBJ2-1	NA	TGTGCCAGTAGTATCATAGGGAGCGGCTGGCCCAATGAGCAGTTCTTC	CASSIIGSGWPNEQFF
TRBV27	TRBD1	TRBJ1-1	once	TGTGCCAGCAGTTTAGACAGGGGCACTGAAGCTTTCTTT	CASSLDRGTEAFF
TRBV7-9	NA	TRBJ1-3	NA	TGTGCCAGCAGCCCCGTCGGGGTCTCTGGAAACACCATATATTTT	CASSPVGVSGNTIYF
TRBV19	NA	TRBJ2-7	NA	TGTGCCAGTAGTATAGATCAGCGCAGGGTCTACGAGCAGTACTTC	CASSIDQRRVYEQYF
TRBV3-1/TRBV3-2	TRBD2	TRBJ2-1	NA	TGTGCCAGCAGCCAAGGGGGACTAGCGGCTAGTGGTGAGCAGTTCTTC	CASSQGGLAASGEQFF
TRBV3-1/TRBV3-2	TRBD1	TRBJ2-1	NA	TGTGCCAGCAGGGAGGGAAGTGGACAGGGGACCTACAATGAGCAGTTCTTC	CASREGSGQGTYNEQFF
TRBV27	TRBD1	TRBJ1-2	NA	TGTGCCAGCAGTGCCGACAGGGGCCATGGCTACACCTTC	CASSADRGHGYTF
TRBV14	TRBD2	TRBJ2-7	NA	TGTGCCAGCAGCCAAGGGTCGGCGGTGCGGTTGGGACTATCCTACGAGCAGTACTTC	CASSQGSAVRLGLSYEQYF
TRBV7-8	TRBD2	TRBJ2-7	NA	TGTGCCAGCAGCTCCCGACTAGCGGGAGAATGGGAGCAGTACTTC	CASSSRLAGEWEQYF
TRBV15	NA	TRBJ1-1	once	TGTGCCACCAGCAGAGATCCCCCAGAAGCTGAAGCTTTCTTT	CATSRDPPEAEAFF
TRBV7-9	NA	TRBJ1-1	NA	TGTGCCAGCAGCTTAGGGAGAGGGAACACTGAAGCTTTCTTT	CASSLGRGNTEAFF
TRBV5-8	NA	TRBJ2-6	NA	TGTGCCAGCAGCGTCGGGACAAACTCTGGGGCCAACGTCCTGACTTTC	CASSVGTNSGANVLTF
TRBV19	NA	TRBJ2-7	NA	TGTGCCAGTAGTATAGACAGCGGCTCCTACGAGCAGTACTTC	CASSIDSGSYEQYF
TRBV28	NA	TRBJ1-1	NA	TGTGCCAGCAGATTACAGGGTGCGATGGGGGCTTTCTTT	CASRLQGAMGAFF
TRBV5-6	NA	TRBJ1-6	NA	TGTGCCAGCAGCGTCTACGGGGAACTCGTTCCTTTTTCACCCCTCCACTTT	CASSVYGELVPFSPLHF
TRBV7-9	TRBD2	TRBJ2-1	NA	TGTGCCAGCAGCCCCCCGGGACTAGCGGGAGTTGGTGAGCAGTTCTTC	CASSPPGLAGVGEQFF
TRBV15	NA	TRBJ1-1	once	TGTGCCACCAGCAGAGAATTTGGACAGCAGAACACTGAAGCTTTCTTT	CATSREFGQQNTEAFF
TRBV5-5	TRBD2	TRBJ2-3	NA	TGTGCCAGCAGCTTAGGTCTAGCGGAGAGCACAGATACGCAGTATTTT	CASSLGLAESTDTQYF